The following is a TCR beta chain sequence with its context. Per the germline V gene, CDR1 is MNHEY and CDR2 is SMNVEV (reference sequence). CDR3 size: 18 residues. Trimming cost V 5 bases and J 5 bases; bases outside gene matches: 19. Authors' data handling: Counts of nucleated cells, estimated from reference gene primer amplification, were obtained. The assay was immunoSEQ multiplex PCR, and TCRdb's table has in-frame clones only and misses some. For V, J and clone size, that table is used; D and trimming come from the DNA. The sample carries some 300,000 clones, less than 90% recorded once. Everyone who took part was about 18 to 90 years old, and they came from 24 US areas. Among Cohort 3 donors, those recovered had two negative PCRs, clearance, or symptom resolution. This sample is part of a study of blood T cell repertoires in COVID-19.

Sequenced sample: PBMCs or T cells enriched from blood (not recorded which). The chain links TRBV27 to TRBJ2-7; 9 bases fit TRBD2. This sequence originates from a woman younger than 45 who had recovered from COVID-19. This CDR3 reads CASSSTRGPGLASNEQYF. The CDR3 bases are TGTGCCAGCAGTAGCACTCGGGGGCCGGGACTAGCTTCCAACGAGCAGTACTTC.